This T cell receptor beta chain emerged from a study of beta chain features in type 1 diabetes. Sorting with CD45RO/CCR7/CD25/CD127/CD95/CD27 yielded naive, central memory, regulatory and stem-like memory CD4+ cells. Once sorted, every population was more than 95% pure. V was trimmed by 4 bases and J by 8 bases, leaving 9 bases between them. CDR3 length equals 12 residues. CDR1 and CDR2 from the germline V gene are ENHRY and SYGVKD. Expressed TCRB transcripts were sequenced because the entire RNA isolate underwent reverse transcription. The protocol was immunoSEQ multiplex PCR, while the TCRdb copy is restricted to in-frame clones and leaves out a portion. The sample shows over 100,000 clones, almost 40% of them seen only once.

The chain links TRBV10-3 to TRBJ2-1; D is perhaps TRBD1 (5 bases). Sequenced input: stem cell memory CD4+ T cells from blood. The origin of this receptor is a woman younger than 30 in good health. CDR3 bases: TGTGCCATCAGTGGGACATCCGATGAGCAGTTCTTC. It specifies CAISGTSDEQFF.